A single sample is the source of the 22 T cell receptor beta chains below, sequenced in a study of blood T cell repertoires in COVID-19. The protocol was immunoSEQ multiplex PCR, while the TCRdb copy is restricted to in-frame clones and leaves out a portion. The sample records a few hundred thousand clones, roughly nine tenths being singletons. Specimen: PBMCs or T cells enriched from blood (not recorded which). These receptors originate from a human donor in a cohort exposed to, infected with or recovered from COVID-19 (not recorded which). The donor label of this sample is uncertain.

The chain recombines TRBV12-1 with TRBJ2-1; TRBD1 was called by the table and not checked on the DNA. TRBV12-1 is a known pseudogene. CDR3 length equals 17 residues. The CDR3 reads CASSAPGQGPGDNEQFF. The CDR3 coding sequence is TGTGCCAGCAGCGCGCCGGGACAGGGGCCAGGCGACAATGAGCAGTTCTTC.

The V call is TRBV29-1, the J call TRBJ1-2, with a possible D match to TRBD1 (6 bases). V was cut by 0 bases and J by 4 bases, with 15 bases left in between. The CDR3 loop spans 15 amino acids. CDR1 is SQVTM, CDR2 ANQGSEA, per germline. The CDR3 sequence is CSVEDSRDTGYGYTF. The CDR3 DNA reads TGCAGCGTTGAAGATTCCCGGGACACTGGCTATGGCTACACCTTC. The full variable domain, with the rest looked up from reference TRBV29-1 and TRBJ1-2, is SAVISQKPSRDICQRGTSLTIQCQVDSQVTMMFWYRQQPGQSLTLIATANQGSEATYESGFVIDKFPISRPNLTFSTLTVSNMSPEDSSIYLCSVEDSRDTGYGYTFGSGTRLTVV.

This clone showed up just a few times. The J gene is TRBJ1-6, the V gene TRBV11-1; D unclear. Per the germline V gene, CDR1 is SGHAT and CDR2 is FQDESV (reference sequence). The CDR3 loop spans 14 amino acids. The germline V and J ends were trimmed by 0 bases and 6 bases, with 6 bases remaining between them. CDR3 protein: CASSLARSNSPLHF. As DNA, the CDR3 is TGTGCCAGCAGCTTAGCGCGAAGTAATTCACCCCTCCACTTT.

In its sample, this clone was seen once. The V call is TRBV24-1, the J call TRBJ2-1, with 9 nucleotides matching TRBD2. Germline V gene data show CDR1 as KGHDR and CDR2 as SFDVKD. With 3 bases clipped from V and 9 bases from J, the junction kept 2 bases outside the gene matches. The CDR3 covers 13 residues. The CDR3 sequence: CATSDSGGREQFF. CDR3 coding DNA: TGTGCCACCAGTGATAGCGGGGGGCGTGAGCAGTTCTTC.

The rearrangement uses TRBV11-3 and TRBJ1-1; tentative D call: TRBD1 (6 bases). The CDR3 has 13 residues. Deletions cut 5 bases from V and 1 base from J, with 8 bases between. Germline V gene lookup returns CDR1 SGHNT and CDR2 YENEEA. The CDR3 reads CASSRRGNTEAFF. For the CDR3, the DNA is TGTGCCAGCAGCCGCAGGGGGAACACTGAAGCTTTCTTT. The full variable domain, in which reference TRBV11-3 and TRBJ1-1 provide the parts outside the CDR3, is EAGVVQSPRYKIIEKKQPVAFWCNPISGHNTLYWYLQNLGQGPELLIRYENEEAVDDSQLPKDRFSAERLKGVDSTLKIQPAELGDSAVYLCASSRRGNTEAFFGQGTRLTVV.

On this clone itself: At one end, the junction sequence differs from germline, possibly due to a read error. V gene TRBV13 combines with J gene TRBJ2-6; 11 nucleotides line up with TRBD2. Germline assignment: CDR1 PRHDT and CDR2 FYEKMQ (reference sequence). The CDR3 loop spans 18 amino acids. CDR3 amino acids: CARSFSGGVGAGANVLTF. The CDR3 region has the DNA TGTGCCCGCAGCTTTAGCGGGGGGGTAGGGGCTGGGGCCAACGTCCTGACTTTC.

The J gene is TRBJ1-5, the V gene TRBV19; weak D call: TRBD1 (6 bases). Trimming cost V 7 bases and J 7 bases, with 17 bases left between them. The V gene's germline CDR1 is LNHDA and CDR2 SQIVND (reference sequence). CDR3 size: 14 residues. Written as DNA, the CDR3 is TGTGCCAGTAAGACAGGCGTCATGATCCAGCCCCAGCATTTT. Translating gives CASKTGVMIQPQHF.

The chain combines TRBV27 with TRBJ2-5; TRBD2 might be the D (5 bases). This CDR3 comprises 16 residues. Germline V gene sequence: CDR1 MNHEY, CDR2 SMNVEV (reference sequence). The ends were cut back, 5 bases at V and 1 base at J, with 17 bases in the middle. CDR3 nucleotides: TGTGCCAGCAGTCCGACGGTTGGGCGGGCCCAAGAGACCCAGTACTTC. Translating it yields CASSPTVGRAQETQYF.

Notes on this clone: The sample carries other DNA sequences with the same CDR3. V is TRBV6-1 and J is TRBJ1-6; D is perhaps TRBD1 (6 bases). V lost 3 bases to trimming and J lost 10 bases, with 13 bases between them. The germline V gene encodes CDR1 MNHNS and CDR2 SASEGT. The CDR3 totals 14 residues. In DNA, the CDR3 is TGTGCCAGCAGTGAGGGAGGGGGTTTCTCACCCCTCCACTTT. This sequence encodes CASSEGGGFSPLHF.

The J gene is TRBJ1-2, the V gene TRBV3-1 (or the pseudogene TRBV3-2), with a weak D call TRBD1 (6 bases). CDR3 size: 12 residues. Germline values: CDR1 LGHDT, CDR2 YNNKEL (reference sequence). Trimming left V 3 bases short and J 8 bases short, with 10 bases between. CDR3 protein: CASSHRGGGYTF. CDR3 bases: TGTGCCAGCAGCCACCGAGGGGGAGGCTACACCTTC.

This clone was observed once. The genes are TRBV27 and TRBJ1-2; D not certain. The CDR3 has 12 amino acids. Germline CDR1 MNHEY, CDR2 SMNVEV (reference sequence). Trimming pared 6 bases from V and 1 base from J, leaving 6 bases between. This CDR3 reads CASRHHNYGYTF. In DNA, the CDR3 is TGTGCCAGCAGACACCATAACTATGGCTACACCTTC.

V usage is TRBV5-6 and J usage is TRBJ2-7; possibly TRBD1 for D (6 bases). This CDR3 is built from 16 residues. V dropped 0 bases and J dropped 3 bases, with 16 bases sitting between them. The germline V gene has CDR1 SGHDT and CDR2 YYEEEE. This CDR3 is CASSLGSAGAIYEQYF. The CDR3 region has the DNA TGTGCCAGCAGCTTGGGTTCGGCAGGGGCAATCTACGAGCAGTACTTC.

The rearrangement joins TRBV5-6 to TRBJ2-7; D possibly corresponds to TRBD2 (5 bases). The germline V gene has CDR1 SGHDT and CDR2 YYEEEE. Trimming stripped 5 bases from V and 6 bases from J, with 24 bases between. This CDR3 has 16 residues. The CDR3 DNA sequence: TGTGCCAGCAGGCCAGCGGCATATAGCGCCGCGGCCGAGCAGTACTTC. This encodes CASRPAAYSAAAEQYF.

The chain couples TRBV27 to TRBJ2-5; D perhaps matches TRBD2 (5 bases). V shed 4 bases and J shed 2 bases, with 11 bases lying between them. The CDR3 spans 14 residues. Germline V gene data show CDR1 as MNHEY and CDR2 as SMNVEV (reference sequence). CDR3 loop: CASSSRVGQETQYF. CDR3 in DNA: TGTGCCAGCAGTTCGCGGGTAGGGCAAGAGACCCAGTACTTC.

V usage is TRBV6-6 and J usage is TRBJ1-1; 8 bases are a match to TRBD1. With 4 bases clipped from V and 1 base from J, the junction kept 8 bases outside the gene matches. CDR3 length: 16 amino acids. CDR1 and CDR2 from the germline V gene are MNHNY and SVGAGI (reference sequence). The chain's CDR3 is CASSSPPTGANTEAFF. The DNA for the CDR3 is TGTGCCAGCAGTTCACCCCCGACAGGGGCGAACACTGAAGCTTTCTTT.

The chain carries TRBV10-2 and TRBJ2-7; D is unclear. The CDR3 extends over 11 amino acids. Germline CDR1 reads WSHSY; CDR2 reads SAAADI. Trimming stripped 4 bases from V and 1 base from J, with 2 bases between. In nucleotides, the CDR3 is TGCGCCAGCAGTGCTTCCTACGAGCAGTACTTC. Translation gives CASSASYEQYF.

In its sample, this clone was seen a few times. The chain joins TRBV15 to TRBJ2-2, with no clear D. Per germline, CDR1 LNHNV and CDR2 YYDKDF (reference sequence). V was trimmed by 0 bases and J by 7 bases, leaving 15 bases between them. The length of the CDR3 is 16 residues. The CDR3 sequence: CATSRDSTIGYGELFF. DNA for the CDR3: TGTGCCACCAGCAGAGATTCGACAATTGGATACGGGGAGCTGTTTTTT.

The chain joins TRBV19 to TRBJ2-1; the D is unclear. The germline V and J ends were trimmed by 5 bases and 0 bases, with 11 bases remaining between them. The V gene's germline CDR1 is LNHDA and CDR2 SQIVND (reference sequence). CDR3 length: 15 residues. For the CDR3, the DNA is TGTGCCAGTAGTCTTTGGCGGAGCTCCTACAATGAGCAGTTCTTC. It translates to CASSLWRSSYNEQFF.

The chain employs TRBV29-1 and TRBJ1-2; D is ambiguous. Germline assignment: CDR1 SQVTM and CDR2 ANQGSEA. The CDR3 consists of 11 residues. Trimming shortened V by 6 bases and J by 8 bases, and 13 bases separated the two germline ends. CDR3 nucleotides: TGCAGCGTCCGTGACCTGAGGGGCTACACCTTC. Protein: CSVRDLRGYTF.

The V gene is TRBV14, the J gene TRBJ1-2; unclear D gene. Germline CDR1 SGHDN, CDR2 FVKESK. The V gene lost 4 bases and the J gene lost 2 bases, with 8 bases spanning the gap. The CDR3 totals 13 residues. The DNA for the CDR3 is TGTGCCAGCAGCCTAGCGGGAAACTATGGCTACACCTTC. This gives the protein CASSLAGNYGYTF.

The CDR3 protein is CASSLVSGAKNIQYF. In DNA form, the CDR3 reads TGTGCCAGCAGCTTGGTTTCGGGAGCCAAAAACATTCAGTACTTC. The chain is built from TRBV11-2 and TRBJ2-4; D remains unclear. The CDR3 is made up of 15 amino acids. Germline V lookup: CDR1 SGHAT, CDR2 FQNNGV. V lost 3 bases, J lost 0 bases, and 9 bases lay in between.

This sequence joins TRBV24-1 and TRBJ1-4; D not resolved. This CDR3 contains 16 residues. The V gene lost 5 bases and the J gene lost 0 bases, with 12 bases spanning the gap. Germline CDR1 and CDR2: KGHDR and SFDVKD. The CDR3 nucleotides read TGTGCCACCAGTGGACCCTCGGGGACAACTAATGAAAAACTGTTTTTT. Protein sequence: CATSGPSGTTNEKLFF.